These 28 T cell receptor beta chains were all obtained from the same sample, sequenced in a study of cytomegalovirus exposure and HLA in healthy donors. The PCR made use of 60 Vbeta and 13 Jbeta primers. Measured with immunoSEQ multiplex PCR; TCRdb has only the in-frame clones, and not every one. The sample consists of under 150,000 clones, 82% of them appearing once. The sample consisted of PBMCs. These receptors were collected from a boy between 2 and 10 years old in good health and CMV-seronegative.

This clone was seen only a few times. The chain employs TRBV7-9 and TRBJ1-1; D is uncertain. This CDR3 comprises 16 residues. Trimming left V 1 base short and J 0 bases short, with 12 bases between. Looked up from germline, CDR1 is SEHNR and CDR2 is FQNEAQ (reference sequence). DNA for the CDR3: TGTGCCAGCAGCTTAGACCCAAACACGATGAACACTGAAGCTTTCTTT. Translating gives CASSLDPNTMNTEAFF.

The J gene is TRBJ1-1, the V gene TRBV7-9, with TRBD1 identical over 8 bases. CDR1 and CDR2 from the germline V gene are SEHNR and FQNEAQ (reference sequence). V lost 5 bases to trimming and J lost 5 bases; unmatched junction nucleotides: 10. This CDR3 is built from 15 residues. CDR3 sequence: CASSPQGQGGTEAFF. The DNA of the CDR3 is TGTGCCAGCAGCCCACAAGGACAGGGAGGGACTGAAGCTTTCTTT.

The chain has TRBV4-3 and TRBJ2-1; no clear D. The CDR3 length is 14 residues. Between the trimmed V and J ends, which lost 1 base and 5 bases, there was a span of 9 bases. Germline V gene data show CDR1 as LGHNA and CDR2 as YSLEER. The CDR3 coding sequence is TGCGCCAGCAGCCAAGGGGCTCTGGACAATGAGCAGTTCTTC. Translation: CASSQGALDNEQFF.

The chain joins TRBV6-4 to TRBJ2-1; weak D call: TRBD2 (6 bases). CDR1 is MRHNA and CDR2 is SNTAGT in the germline V gene. CDR3 length equals 15 residues. Trimming took off 5 bases at V and 3 bases at J, with 14 bases between the two ends. CDR3 coding DNA: TGTGCCAGCAGTACCACGGGACTCGACTACAATGAGCAGTTCTTC. It yields the protein CASSTTGLDYNEQFF.

The rearrangement joins TRBV7-8 to TRBJ2-2; the match to TRBD1 covers 7 bases. The V and J ends lost 5 bases and 4 bases, in that order; junction bases with no gene match: 7. The CDR3 runs to 15 residues. Germline loops: CDR1 SGHVS, CDR2 FQNEAQ. The CDR3: CASSRQGMVTGELFF. DNA for the CDR3: TGTGCCAGCAGCCGACAGGGAATGGTCACCGGGGAGCTGTTTTTT.

This chain links TRBV12-5 with TRBJ2-1; 7 nucleotides agree with TRBD1. The germline V gene encodes CDR1 LGHNT and CDR2 FRNRAP. CDR3 length: 20 amino acids. Unmatched junction bases numbered 22, after V lost 1 base and J lost 7 bases. As DNA, the CDR3 is TGTGCTAGTGGTTTGGCATTCCTCACCACAGGGGAGAACGTGAGGAATGAGCAGTTCTTC. Amino acids: CASGLAFLTTGENVRNEQFF.

The J gene is TRBJ2-2, the V gene TRBV19; TRBD2 might be the D (6 bases). The length of the CDR3 is 13 residues. The V end lost 7 bases, the J end lost 7 bases, and 13 bases lay between the germline ends. In germline, CDR1 is LNHDA, CDR2 SQIVND (reference sequence). CDR3 DNA sequence: TGTGCCAGTACACAGGTGGGGGGCGGGGAGCTGTTTTTT. Translated: CASTQVGGGELFF.

A remark on this clone: A read error may be the cause here, since a much bigger clone is one base away. This chain uses TRBV6-1 with TRBJ2-3; 9 bases match TRBD2. V lost 1 base and J lost 1; bases outside the gene matches: 0. Germline CDR1 reads MNHNS; CDR2 reads SASEGT. The CDR3 totals 15 residues. The CDR3 region has the DNA TGTGCCAGCAGTGAAGGGACTAGCGGCACAGATACGCAGTATTTT. This codes for CASSEGTSGTDTQYF.

V gene TRBV7-9 combines with J gene TRBJ2-1; 8 nucleotides line up with TRBD1. CDR3 length equals 15 residues. Per germline, CDR1 SEHNR and CDR2 FQNEAQ (reference sequence). The V segment lost 6 bases and the J segment 9 bases; nucleotides outside the gene matches: 13. The CDR3 is CASSPPGQAAGEQFF. DNA for the CDR3: TGTGCCAGCAGTCCCCCGGGACAGGCTGCGGGTGAGCAGTTCTTC.

The chain has TRBV6-4 and TRBJ2-3; 9 nucleotides align to TRBD2. The CDR3 extends over 14 amino acids. CDR1 MRHNA and CDR2 SNTAGT come from the germline V gene. Trimming removed 2 bases from V and 6 bases from J; junction bases left unmatched: 3. CDR3 sequence (DNA): TGTGCCAGCAGTGACATGGCGGGGGGGGATACGCAGTATTTT. Translating it yields CASSDMAGGDTQYF.

The chain is built from TRBV11-2 and TRBJ2-5; 11 bases fit TRBD2. Germline assignment: CDR1 SGHAT and CDR2 FQNNGV. The CDR3 spans 15 residues. The V and J ends lost 4 bases and 4 bases, in that order; junction bases with no gene match: 5. This CDR3 is CASSSTSGSGETQYF. CDR3 in DNA: TGTGCCAGCAGCTCAACTAGCGGGAGTGGAGAGACCCAGTACTTC. Filled out from reference TRBV11-2 and TRBJ2-5, the complete variable domain reads EAGVAQSPRYKIIEKRQSVAFWCNPISGHATLYWYQQILGQGPKLLIQFQNNGVVDDSQLPKDRFSAERLKGVDSTLKIQPAKLEDSAVYLCASSSTSGSGETQYFGPGTRLLVL.

The rearrangement joins TRBV7-6 to TRBJ2-5; TRBD1 matches 7 bases. J was trimmed by 5 bases and V by 5 bases; bases with no gene match: 14. Germline CDR1 is SGHVS and CDR2 is FNYEAQ. This CDR3 contains 16 residues. The CDR3 protein is CASSPGTVWRMETQYF. In nucleotides, the CDR3 is TGTGCCAGCAGCCCAGGGACAGTCTGGAGGATGGAGACCCAGTACTTC.

In DNA form, the CDR3 reads TGTGCCAGCAGGTCACGCGGGGGAGGGAACACTGAAGCTTTCTTT. Translation: CASRSRGGGNTEAFF. The V call is TRBV2, the J call TRBJ1-1; maybe TRBD1 (5 bases). CDR1 SNHLY and CDR2 FYNNEI come from the germline V gene. The CDR3 covers 15 residues. V was trimmed by 6 bases and J by 1 base, leaving 15 bases between them.

There are a few counts of this clone. The chain recombines TRBV29-1 with TRBJ2-4, with a weak D call TRBD1 (6 bases). V was clipped by 1 base and J by 15 bases, with 16 bases between them. Germline V gives CDR1 SQVTM, CDR2 ANQGSEA. CDR3 length: 12 amino acids. CDR3 DNA: TGCAGCGTTGAAGGGACAGAGAATTTAATGTACTTC. It yields the protein CSVEGTENLMYF.

The rearrangement uses TRBV7-3 and TRBJ1-2, with D perhaps TRBD1 (6 bases). This CDR3 has 15 amino acids. Per the germline V gene, CDR1 is SGHTA and CDR2 is FQGTGA. The ends were cut back, 5 bases at V and 3 bases at J, with 16 bases in the middle. The CDR3 spells CASSPRGGLDYGYTF. The DNA of the CDR3 is TGTGCCAGCAGCCCCCGGGGGGGGCTGGACTATGGCTACACCTTC.

In its sample, this clone was seen once. The chain recombines TRBV27 with TRBJ2-3; unclear D gene. This CDR3 has 14 residues. The V end lost 2 bases, the J end lost 6 bases, and 12 bases lay between the germline ends. Germline CDR1 is MNHEY and CDR2 is SMNVEV (reference sequence). CDR3 nucleotides: TGTGCCAGCAGTTTAGAGGCCTCAATTGATACGCAGTATTTT. The encoded protein is CASSLEASIDTQYF.

The chain is built from TRBV27 and TRBJ1-5; a possible D gene is TRBD1 (6 bases). V lost 4 bases and J 6 bases, leaving 10 bases between the germline ends. The CDR3 has 13 amino acids. The germline V gene encodes CDR1 MNHEY and CDR2 SMNVEV (reference sequence). This chain's CDR3 is CASSYGGAQPQHF. Written as DNA, the CDR3 is TGTGCCAGCAGTTATGGGGGCGCTCAGCCCCAGCATTTT.

This clone has a handful of counts. This sequence joins TRBV6-1 and TRBJ2-1, with 8 bases identical to TRBD1. This CDR3 is 15 amino acids long. The J segment lost 2 bases and the V segment lost 6 bases, leaving 6 bases of the junction unmatched. Germline CDR1 and CDR2: MNHNS and SASEGT. CDR3 bases: TGTGCCAGCAGCACTATACAGGGGGCCTACAATGAGCAGTTCTTC. It codes for CASSTIQGAYNEQFF.

The chain is built from TRBV4-2 and TRBJ2-1; 11 nucleotides match TRBD2. The J segment lost 7 bases and the V segment lost 4 bases, leaving 21 bases of the junction unmatched. CDR1 and CDR2 (germline): LGHNA, YNFKEQ. CDR3 length: 20 amino acids. The CDR3 DNA follows: TGTGCCAGCAGCCGCGAAGGGCTAGCGGGGGGTCTCCGGTTGGGGAATGAGCAGTTCTTC. It codes for CASSREGLAGGLRLGNEQFF.

The V gene is TRBV5-1, the J gene TRBJ1-4; TRBD1 matches at 7 bases. Germline V gene lookup returns CDR1 SGHRS and CDR2 YFSETQ. V shed 1 base, J shed 5 bases, and the junction held 5 bases outside the gene matches. The CDR3 totals 15 residues. The CDR3 region has the DNA TGCGCCAGCAGCTTGCAGGGACAGCAGAATGAAAAACTGTTTTTT. Protein product: CASSLQGQQNEKLFF.

The chain couples TRBV18 to TRBJ1-5, with D possibly TRBD1 on 5 matching bases. The V gene lost 4 bases and the J gene lost 5 bases, with 12 bases spanning the gap. Germline V lookup: CDR1 KGHSH, CDR2 LQKENI. The CDR3 spans 14 residues. CDR3 loop: CASSLGRGDQPQHF. The CDR3 nucleotides read TGTGCCAGCTCACTCGGGAGGGGAGATCAGCCCCAGCATTTT.

The chain employs TRBV7-6 and TRBJ2-7; TRBD1 agrees at 8 bases. This CDR3 comprises 14 residues. Germline V lookup: CDR1 SGHVS, CDR2 FNYEAQ. J lost 2 bases, V lost 4 bases, and 4 bases had no gene match. CDR3 sequence: CASSSGQGPYEQYF. CDR3 coding DNA: TGTGCCAGCAGCTCCGGACAGGGTCCCTACGAGCAGTACTTC.

The chain couples TRBV18 to TRBJ1-4; 8 positions match TRBD1. V shed 0 bases and J 8 bases; nucleotides not matched to a gene: 2. The CDR3 has 14 amino acids. CDR1 and CDR2 from the germline V gene are KGHSH and LQKENI. CDR3 bases: TGTGCCAGCTCACCACCGCCAGGGGGCGAAAAACTGTTTTTT. Translating it yields CASSPPPGGEKLFF.

The chain uses TRBV7-6 and TRBJ2-5, with 13 bases fitting TRBD2. In germline, CDR1 is SGHVS, CDR2 FNYEAQ. This CDR3 has 16 amino acids. Trimming cost V 5 bases and J 4 bases; bases outside gene matches: 7. The CDR3 reads CASSNGLAGDAETQYF. In nucleotides, the CDR3 is TGTGCCAGCAGCAATGGACTAGCGGGGGATGCAGAGACCCAGTACTTC.

The chain uses TRBV7-8 and TRBJ2-2; possible D gene TRBD2, 5 bases. CDR3 length: 17 amino acids. Trimming took 1 base from V and 0 from J, leaving 12 bases between them. CDR1 is SGHVS, CDR2 FQNEAQ, per germline. CDR3 sequence: CASSLETGYANTGELFF. The CDR3 DNA reads TGTGCCAGCAGCTTAGAAACGGGGTATGCGAACACCGGGGAGCTGTTTTTT.

The genes are TRBV13 and TRBJ2-1, with 8 bases fitting TRBD2. The CDR3 has 15 residues. Germline CDR1 PRHDT, CDR2 FYEKMQ (reference sequence). Trimming removed 2 bases from V and 8 bases from J; junction bases left unmatched: 8. DNA for the CDR3: TGTGCCAGCAGCTTATCCGGGACTAGGCAGGATGAGCAGTTCTTC. Its translation is CASSLSGTRQDEQFF.

The chain is built from TRBV6-6 and TRBJ1-1; no clear D. Germline V gives CDR1 MNHNY, CDR2 SVGAGI (reference sequence). The CDR3 totals 13 residues. The V end was cut by 2 bases, the J end by 5 bases, with 9 bases between. The CDR3 sequence: CASSYGRKTEAFF. CDR3 nucleotides: TGTGCCAGCAGTTACGGGAGGAAGACTGAAGCTTTCTTT.

The V gene is TRBV6-5, the J gene TRBJ2-5, with D possibly TRBD2 on 6 matching bases. Germline CDR1 MNHEY, CDR2 SVGAGI. V lost 0 bases to trimming and J lost 5 bases, with 10 bases between them. The CDR3 is 14 residues long. The CDR3 sequence: CASSYSTGRETQYF. The CDR3 DNA sequence: TGTGCCAGCAGTTACTCAACTGGGAGGGAGACCCAGTACTTC.